The next 2 T cell receptor beta chains were all read from a single sample in a study of blood T cell repertoires in COVID-19. The repertoire was sequenced with immunoSEQ multiplex PCR; TCRdb's copy has only in-frame clones and lacks some. The sample includes roughly 240,000 clones, about 91% of them seen just once. The sample comprised PBMCs or T cells enriched from blood (not recorded which). Source of these receptors: a middle-aged woman with acute COVID-19.

The rearrangement joins TRBV4-1 to TRBJ2-7, with TRBD1 matching 12 bases. CDR1 is MGHRA and CDR2 is YSYEKL in the germline V gene. The CDR3 covers 16 residues. Trimming removed 4 bases from V and 5 bases from J; junction bases left unmatched: 9. The CDR3 DNA is TGCGCCAGCAGCCCCTCCGGGACAGGGGGCTTTAACGAGCAGTACTTC. Protein sequence: CASSPSGTGGFNEQYF.

The rearrangement links TRBV5-6 to TRBJ1-5, with a tentative D call TRBD1 (5 bases). Germline loops: CDR1 SGHDT, CDR2 YYEEEE. The CDR3 totals 16 residues. V gave up 4 bases and J gave up 1 base, with 15 bases separating them. CDR3 nucleotides: TGTGCCAGCAGCCTGACCAGGGAACGGAGCAATCAGCCCCAGCATTTT. Its protein product is CASSLTRERSNQPQHF.